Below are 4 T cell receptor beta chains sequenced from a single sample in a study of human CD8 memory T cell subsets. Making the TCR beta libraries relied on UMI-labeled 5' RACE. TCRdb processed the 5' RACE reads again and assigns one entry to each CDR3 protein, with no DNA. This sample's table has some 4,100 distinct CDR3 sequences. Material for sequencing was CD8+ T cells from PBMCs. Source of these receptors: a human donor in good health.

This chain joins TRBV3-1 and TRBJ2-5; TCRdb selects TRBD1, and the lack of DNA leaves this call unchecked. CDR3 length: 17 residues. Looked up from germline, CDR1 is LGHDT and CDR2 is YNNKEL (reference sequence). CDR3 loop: CASSHERLQRAQETQYF.

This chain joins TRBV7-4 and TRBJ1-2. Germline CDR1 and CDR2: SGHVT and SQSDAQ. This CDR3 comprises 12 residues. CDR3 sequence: CASSLAGYGYTF.

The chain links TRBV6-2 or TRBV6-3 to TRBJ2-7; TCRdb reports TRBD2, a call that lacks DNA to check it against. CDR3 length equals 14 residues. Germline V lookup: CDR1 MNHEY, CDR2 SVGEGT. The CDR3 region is CASIPHGGPNEQYF.

CDR3 protein: CASSSWGEGQETQYF. The genes are TRBV28 and TRBJ2-5; absent DNA, TCRdb's TRBD2 call cannot be checked. Germline CDR1 and CDR2: MDHEN and SYDVKM. The length of the CDR3 is 15 residues.